This T cell receptor (beta chain) was retrieved from a study of CD8 T cells in ankylosing spondylitis. Germline V lookup: CDR1 ENHRY, CDR2 SYGVKD. V was pared by 5 bases and J by 0 bases, with 8 bases between. CDR3 size: 13 residues. About this clonotype itself: What it binds is not known.

TCRdb re-called the 5' RACE reads through MiXCR, storing one row per CDR3 protein. The table lists about 200,000 distinct CDR3 sequences, 9.5% to 15% of them singletons. Points from the study as a whole: Matched synovial fluid from ankylosing spondylitis patients was reported to be enriched for disease-linked clones.

The sequence came from a male donor with ankylosing spondylitis or in good health (not recorded which). Sequencing input: blood, either unsorted or a sorted T cell fraction (not recorded which). This chain links TRBV10-3 with TRBJ2-7; D is ambiguous. The CDR3 DNA follows: TGTGCCATCAGTTTCAGATCCTCCTACGAGCAGTACTTC. This codes for CAISFRSSYEQYF.